This T cell receptor (beta chain) was found in a study of identical twins. MiXCR, applied by TCRdb to the 5' RACE reads, yields one record per CDR3 protein. Seen here are hundreds of thousands of distinct CDR3 sequences, 7% to 7.5% observed once, and the top ten hold about 1.5%. These data also formed part of another study, on yellow fever vaccine responses in identical twins.

The sequence was obtained from a woman aged 18-30 years in good health. What was sequenced was PBMCs.

The CDR3 loop reads CASSPGLVDSGANVLTF. In DNA form, the CDR3 reads TGTGCCAGCAGCCCGGGACTAGTTGACTCTGGGGCCAACGTCCTGACTTTC. This chain connects TRBV3-1 to TRBJ2-6; the match to TRBD2 covers 8 bases. Per germline, CDR1 LGHDT and CDR2 YNNKEL (reference sequence). CDR3 length equals 17 residues. Germline trimming cut 4 bases from V and 0 bases from J; bases unmatched to any gene: 5.